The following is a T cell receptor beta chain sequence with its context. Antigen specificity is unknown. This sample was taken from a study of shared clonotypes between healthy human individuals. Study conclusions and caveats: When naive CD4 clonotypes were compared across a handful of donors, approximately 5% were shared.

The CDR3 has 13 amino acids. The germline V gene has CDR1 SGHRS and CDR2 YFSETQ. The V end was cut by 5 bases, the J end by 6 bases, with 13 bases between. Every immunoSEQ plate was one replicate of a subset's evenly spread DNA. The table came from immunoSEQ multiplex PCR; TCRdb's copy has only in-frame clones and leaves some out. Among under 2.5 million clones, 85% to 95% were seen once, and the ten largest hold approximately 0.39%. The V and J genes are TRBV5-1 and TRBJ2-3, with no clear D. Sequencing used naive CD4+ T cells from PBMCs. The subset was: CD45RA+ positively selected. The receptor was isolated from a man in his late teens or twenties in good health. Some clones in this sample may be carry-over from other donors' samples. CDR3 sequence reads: CASSSVMADTQYF. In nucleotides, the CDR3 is TGCGCCAGCAGTTCAGTGATGGCGGATACGCAGTATTTT.